Described below is a single TCR beta chain sequence and its context. Its antigen remains unknown. TCRdb re-derived calls from the 5' RACE reads in MiXCR, one entry per CDR3 protein. The sample carries some 320,000 distinct CDR3 sequences, under 9% recorded once. The sample is drawn from a study of T cells after yellow fever vaccination. Whole-study context: Preparation of fractions with low cell numbers was performed using SMART-Seq v4 Ultra Low Input.

Whole-study findings and limits: Among primary-vaccination clones, most reappeared after the booster, at about 95% for CD4 and around 91% for CD8.

The sequence derives from a man aged 18 to 35 who received the YFV17D yellow fever vaccine. This specimen consisted of CD4+ T cells sorted from PBMCs, obtained 5 days after the yellow fever booster vaccination.

The CDR3, as DNA: TGTGCCAGCAGCTCTAGACAGGGACAGCCCCAGCATTTT. Its protein is CASSSRQGQPQHF. The chain employs TRBV5-6 and TRBJ1-5; 7 nucleotides match TRBD1. Trimming cost V 3 bases and J 7 bases; bases outside gene matches: 4. Looked up from germline, CDR1 is SGHDT and CDR2 is YYEEEE. This CDR3 is 13 amino acids long.